The 30 T cell receptor beta chains in this list originate from one sample, sequenced in a study of OX40 agonist ivuxolimab in advanced cancers. The library was obtained by the immunoSEQ multiplex PCR assay. Imported from immuneACCESS, the table was reduced by TCRdb to in-frame sequences with V and J called. These copies leave out some clones; in studies compared against another copy, an unresolved V gene accounts for under half, and the cause of the remainder is not known. In all, the sample holds roughly 90,000 clones, and 90% to 95% of those were seen once. Clones ranked in the top ten supply roughly 2.8% of the sample. The sample was CD4+ or CD8+ T cells sorted from blood, taken in a trial of the OX40 agonist ivuxolimab. The origin of the receptors is an adult with an advanced solid tumor such as melanoma, head and neck, liver or kidney cancer.

The gene calls are TRBV7-6 and TRBJ2-7; 11 bases align to TRBD2. The V gene's germline CDR1 is SGHVS and CDR2 FNYEAQ. Germline trimming cut 5 bases from V and 2 bases from J; bases unmatched to any gene: 5. The CDR3 sequence is 15 residues long. The CDR3 reads CASSPGTSGPYEQYF. The CDR3 bases are TGTGCCAGCAGCCCCGGGACTAGCGGACCCTACGAGCAGTACTTC.

CDR3 sequence: CASSELAGAPLHF. DNA for the CDR3: TGTGCCAGCAGTGAACTAGCGGGCGCACCCCTCCACTTT. The chain joins TRBV25-1 to TRBJ1-6; D ambiguous. The CDR3 runs to 13 residues. From germline, CDR1 is MGHDK and CDR2 SYGVNS. V gave up 2 bases and J gave up 11 bases, with 10 bases separating them.

V gene TRBV23-1 combines with J gene TRBJ1-2; possible D gene TRBD1, 5 bases. TRBV23-1 is filed as an ORF, its function uncertain. V gave up 3 bases and J gave up 7 bases, with 18 bases separating them. The CDR3 has 15 amino acids. CDR3 amino acids: CASSHPGPGEGGYTF. In nucleotides, the CDR3 is TGCGCCAGCAGTCACCCGGGGCCGGGGGAGGGTGGCTACACCTTC.

The V and J genes are TRBV29-1 and TRBJ2-7; 10 bases match TRBD2. J was trimmed by 4 bases and V by 0 bases; bases with no gene match: 6. The CDR3 is 15 amino acids. Germline CDR1 and CDR2: SQVTM and ANQGSEA. CDR3 sequence reads: CSVEDQEREGYEQYF. DNA for the CDR3: TGCAGCGTTGAAGATCAGGAGCGGGAGGGGTACGAGCAGTACTTC.

CDR3 residues: CASSPTGGPHQPQHF. The CDR3 DNA is TGTGCCAGCTCACCAACAGGGGGGCCCCATCAGCCCCAGCATTTT. The chain has TRBV18 and TRBJ1-5; 8 bases fit TRBD1. Germline CDR1 KGHSH, CDR2 LQKENI. V was pared by 2 bases and J by 5 bases, with 5 bases of the junction left unmatched. This CDR3 has 15 residues.

This sequence joins TRBV27 and TRBJ2-7, with unresolved D. The CDR3 has 16 amino acids. The germline gives CDR1 MNHEY, CDR2 SMNVEV (reference sequence). Trimming took 0 bases from V and 1 from J, leaving 13 bases between them. CDR3 protein: CASSLSGLTTSYEQYF. For the CDR3, the DNA is TGTGCCAGCAGTTTATCCGGCCTTACAACGTCCTACGAGCAGTACTTC.

The chain employs TRBV11-3 and TRBJ2-7; 10 nucleotides align to TRBD2. Germline trimming cut 1 base from V and 3 bases from J; bases unmatched to any gene: 6. CDR3 size: 16 residues. The germline V gene has CDR1 SGHNT and CDR2 YENEEA. CDR3 in amino acids: CASSLGGLAGVYEQYF. The CDR3 bases are TGTGCCAGCAGCTTAGGTGGGCTAGCGGGAGTCTACGAGCAGTACTTC. The variable domain in full, with the rest retrieved from reference TRBV11-3 and TRBJ2-7, is EAGVVQSPRYKIIEKKQPVAFWCNPISGHNTLYWYLQNLGQGPELLIRYENEEAVDDSQLPKDRFSAERLKGVDSTLKIQPAELGDSAVYLCASSLGGLAGVYEQYFGPGTRLTVT.

The V and J genes are TRBV6-5 and TRBJ1-6; tentatively, D is TRBD1 (6 bases). V gave up 6 bases and J gave up 6 bases, with 12 bases separating them. The CDR3 has 14 amino acids. From germline, CDR1 is MNHEY and CDR2 SVGAGI. This CDR3 is CASRVGHLNSPLHF. The CDR3, as DNA: TGTGCCAGCAGGGTGGGACATCTTAATTCACCCCTCCACTTT.

J is TRBJ2-1 and V is TRBV19, with D perhaps TRBD2 (6 bases). Germline V gene sequence: CDR1 LNHDA, CDR2 SQIVND (reference sequence). The V end was cut by 6 bases, the J end by 7 bases, with 7 bases between. This CDR3 has 11 residues. The CDR3 here is CASSLANEQFF. The CDR3 DNA is TGTGCCAGTAGCCTAGCGAATGAGCAGTTCTTC.

The chain has TRBV2 and TRBJ1-6, with a tentative D call TRBD1 (6 bases). CDR3 size: 16 residues. Between the trimmed V and J ends, which lost 11 bases and 10 bases, there was a span of 27 bases. Germline CDR1 reads SNHLY; CDR2 reads FYNNEI. The DNA of the CDR3 is TGTGCCGTCTGGGCCTCGACAGGCGTGGGTGGGTCACCCCTCCACTTT. Amino acids: CAVWASTGVGGSPLHF.

DNA of the CDR3: TGTGCCAGCAGCTTTGCTAGCAATCAGCCCCAGCATTTT. Encoded protein: CASSFASNQPQHF. This chain links TRBV5-8 with TRBJ1-5; no clear D gene. CDR1 and CDR2 from the germline V gene are SGHTS and YDEGEE. This CDR3 comprises 13 residues. V gave up 2 bases and J gave up 0 bases, with 3 bases separating them.

The chain is built from TRBV7-9 and TRBJ2-2, with 9 bases matching TRBD1. After removal of 5 bases from V and 5 bases from J, the junction contained 6 bases not matched to a gene. CDR1 SEHNR and CDR2 FQNEAQ come from the germline V gene (reference sequence). CDR3 size: 15 residues. The CDR3 coding sequence is TGTGCCAGCAGCCCCTCGGACAGGGGAACCGGGGAGCTGTTTTTT. It specifies CASSPSDRGTGELFF.

The rearrangement uses TRBV6-4 and TRBJ2-1; maybe TRBD2 (5 bases). V was pared by 4 bases and J by 1 base, with 8 bases between. This CDR3 is 14 amino acids long. The germline V gene has CDR1 MRHNA and CDR2 SNTAGT. CDR3 in DNA: TGTGCCAGCAGTGTGAGGGCATCCTACAATGAGCAGTTCTTC. Its protein product is CASSVRASYNEQFF.

As for this clone: The sample has other DNA sequences that encode this CDR3 too. V gene TRBV27 combines with J gene TRBJ1-5; D is unclear. Germline loops: CDR1 MNHEY, CDR2 SMNVEV (reference sequence). This CDR3 has 9 residues. Deletions cut 8 bases from V and 7 bases from J, with 3 bases between. The CDR3 sequence is CASGQPQHF. The CDR3 DNA sequence: TGTGCCAGCGGGCAGCCCCAGCATTTT.

V gene TRBV5-1 combines with J gene TRBJ2-1, with D possibly matching TRBD2 (5 bases). Trimming removed 5 bases from V and 7 bases from J, with 13 bases in between. CDR3 length: 13 residues. CDR1 and CDR2 from the germline V gene are SGHRS and YFSETQ. Here the CDR3 DNA reads TGCGCCAGCAGGCCATCTAGCACTAATGAGCAGTTCTTC. It translates to CASRPSSTNEQFF.

The V and J genes are TRBV4-3 and TRBJ1-2, with 7 bases identical to TRBD1. Unmatched junction bases numbered 4, after V lost 2 bases and J lost 4 bases. The germline CDR1 and CDR2 sequences are LGHNA and YSLEER. The CDR3 length is 14 residues. This CDR3 reads CASSQRQGSYGYTF. As DNA, the CDR3 is TGCGCCAGCAGCCAAAGACAGGGCAGCTATGGCTACACCTTC.

The rearrangement joins TRBV7-2 to TRBJ2-7, with a weak D call TRBD2 (6 bases). Germline V gene data show CDR1 as SGHTA and CDR2 as FQGNSA. The length of the CDR3 is 15 residues. V lost 5 bases and J 4 bases, leaving 18 bases between the germline ends. CDR3 bases: TGTGCCAGCAGCACGGGACGGGGGATTTTATACGAGCAGTACTTC. It is translated as CASSTGRGILYEQYF.

J is TRBJ1-5 and V is TRBV19; 12 bases agree with TRBD1. This CDR3 has 16 amino acids. Germline loops: CDR1 LNHDA, CDR2 SQIVND (reference sequence). V lost 3 bases and J lost 2; bases outside the gene matches: 2. DNA for the CDR3: TGTGCCAGTAGTATGGGGACAGGGGGCGGCAATCAGCCCCAGCATTTT. Translation: CASSMGTGGGNQPQHF.

This clone was recorded only once. The chain carries TRBV5-8 and TRBJ1-5, with 8 bases lining up with TRBD1. The CDR3 is 15 residues long. Trimming at V came to 2 bases and at J to 7 bases, leaving 8 bases not matched to a gene. Germline-derived CDR1 and CDR2 are SGHTS and YDEGEE. CDR3 protein: CASSLVDRGGQPQHF. The CDR3 coding sequence is TGTGCCAGCAGCTTAGTCGACAGGGGAGGCCAGCCCCAGCATTTT.

V and J are TRBV29-1 and TRBJ1-2; TRBD1 matches at 7 bases. The CDR3 contains 14 residues. The V gene's germline CDR1 is SQVTM and CDR2 ANQGSEA. The CDR3 loop is CSIRQGSANYGYTF. The CDR3 DNA is TGCAGTATTAGACAGGGTTCGGCCAACTATGGCTACACCTTC.

CDR3 in DNA: TGCGCCAGCAGCCAAGATGAAACAGGGCTCCCTGGAAACACCATATATTTT. Translating gives CASSQDETGLPGNTIYF. This chain links TRBV4-3 with TRBJ1-3, with D possibly being TRBD1 (6 bases). Trimming left V 0 bases short and J 2 bases short, with 14 bases between. CDR3 length equals 17 residues. Germline CDR1 reads LGHNA; CDR2 reads YSLEER.

Only one count was recorded for this clone. The V call is TRBV29-1, the J call TRBJ2-4, with D perhaps assigned TRBD1 or TRBD2 (7 bases each). Trimming removed 7 bases at V and 3 bases at J, with 16 bases between. CDR1 SQVTM and CDR2 ANQGSEA come from the germline V gene. CDR3 length: 14 residues. The CDR3 region is CSAGGRGHKNIQYF. For the CDR3, the DNA is TGCAGCGCCGGAGGGAGGGGGCACAAAAACATTCAGTACTTC.

This chain links TRBV7-8 with TRBJ1-2; TRBD1 agrees at 9 bases. CDR1 and CDR2 from the germline V gene are SGHVS and FQNEAQ. V lost 3 bases to trimming and J lost 5 bases; unmatched junction nucleotides: 7. CDR3 length equals 15 residues. The CDR3 region is CASSLAGQGPYGYTF. The CDR3 coding sequence is TGTGCCAGCAGCTTGGCCGGACAGGGGCCGTATGGCTACACCTTC.

The chain is built from TRBV27 and TRBJ2-5; 7 nucleotides agree with TRBD2. With V trimmed by 3 bases and J by 3 bases, 7 bases remained unmatched. The length of the CDR3 is 15 residues. Germline CDR1 reads MNHEY; CDR2 reads SMNVEV (reference sequence). The CDR3 DNA is TGTGCCAGCAGTTTTATGGGTCTAGCGGAAGAGACCCAGTACTTC. As protein: CASSFMGLAEETQYF.

The CDR3 bases are TGTGCCAGCAGCCGGAAGGAGGGCAGTTACGAGCAGTACTTC. Translation gives CASSRKEGSYEQYF. The chain joins TRBV7-9 to TRBJ2-7; a possible D gene is TRBD2 (6 bases). The CDR3 loop spans 14 amino acids. Looked up from germline, CDR1 is SEHNR and CDR2 is FQNEAQ (reference sequence). The V end was cut by 5 bases, the J end by 4 bases, with 15 bases between.

The chain has TRBV12-5 and TRBJ2-1, with D possibly being TRBD1 (5 bases). V lost 1 base to trimming and J lost 3 bases, with 10 bases between them. The CDR3 consists of 15 residues. Germline loops: CDR1 LGHNT, CDR2 FRNRAP. CDR3 amino acids: CASGLERQFYNEQFF. The CDR3 nucleotides are TGTGCTAGTGGTTTGGAACGACAGTTCTACAATGAGCAGTTCTTC.

The chain uses TRBV2 and TRBJ2-7; D ambiguous. Germline CDR1 and CDR2: SNHLY and FYNNEI. V was trimmed by 4 bases and J by 0 bases, leaving 16 bases between them. The CDR3 contains 16 residues. The CDR3 is CASSGYHPDTSYEQYF. Here the CDR3 DNA reads TGTGCCAGCAGTGGATACCATCCAGACACCTCCTACGAGCAGTACTTC.

The rearrangement joins TRBV30 to TRBJ1-4, with D perhaps TRBD1 (5 bases). The germline gives CDR1 GTSNPN, CDR2 SVGIG (reference sequence). The V gene lost 8 bases and the J gene lost 7 bases, with 17 bases spanning the gap. The CDR3 runs 13 residues. The CDR3 loop reads CALSGGMGEKLFF. Here the CDR3 DNA reads TGTGCCCTCAGCGGGGGGATGGGTGAAAAACTGTTTTTT.

The V and J genes are TRBV6-6 and TRBJ1-2; no reliable D call. V was cut by 7 bases and J by 2 bases, with 8 bases left in between. The germline CDR1 and CDR2 sequences are MNHNY and SVGAGI (reference sequence). The CDR3 covers 12 residues. The CDR3 spells CASTGGNYGYTF. CDR3 sequence (DNA): TGTGCCAGCACGGGCGGGAACTATGGCTACACCTTC.

The chain is built from TRBV19 and TRBJ2-5; tentative D call: TRBD2 (5 bases). The CDR3 has 17 residues. The V end was cut by 2 bases, the J end by 3 bases, with 19 bases between. Germline V gene sequence: CDR1 LNHDA, CDR2 SQIVND (reference sequence). The CDR3, as DNA: TGTGCCAGTAGTATAATGTGGGGTGCAGCGGCGGAAGAGACCCAGTACTTC. Amino acids: CASSIMWGAAAEETQYF.